This T cell receptor (beta chain) was recovered during a study of blood T cell repertoires in COVID-19 (dated by TCRdb to 2020 to 2022). About the full investigation: Collaborator samples came from the United States, Italy and Spain and covered acute and convalescent phases of COVID-19. The prospective study material was composed of cDNA or gDNA derived from T cells, B-cell-depleted T cells, or PBMCs. Subjects who had been exposed to COVID-19, were actively infected with it, or had recovered from it provided the deeply sampled blood TCRbeta repertoires that made up the dataset. A freely available public database, intended as a resource for researchers studying the immune response to SARS-CoV-2, is where the repertoires were released. Samples came from the ongoing ImmuneRACE study (first 160 participants) plus 1,254 subjects from 6 global collaborators. Nearly every sample came with metadata listing a de-identified subject ID, COVID-19 status, age in years and sex. Where HLA class I and class II types were available, the types were taken from metadata supplied by the sample provider, not from assay-based typing. What the research found in general, with its limitations: How much clinical and demographic metadata was included differed by source and by participant, and the metadata was provided uncurated.

Per the germline V gene (reference sequence), LNHDA is the CDR1 and SQIVND is the CDR2. Trimmed from V: 8 bases; trimmed from J: 5 bases; junction bases lacking a gene match: 1. From cysteine to phenylalanine, the CDR3 is 13 amino acids long. Just the 39-base CDR3 DNA is kept, in frame starting at base 1. Comments on this clone: Its binding antigen is unknown. Base qualities are not at hand, and no much larger clone is one base apart.

In the prospective study, participants were about 18 to 95 years old, resided in approximately 22 geographic areas of the United States, and were enrolled through a virtual design. In the prospective study, cohorts were assigned on the basis of participant-reported clinical history obtained from a screening survey and a study questionnaire. For ImmuneRACE Cohort 3, a participant was defined as recovered based on two consecutive negative NP/OP PCR tests, clearance by a healthcare professional, or resolution of symptoms. In the prospective study, mobile phlebotomists collected whole blood, serum and a nasopharyngeal or oropharyngeal swab from each participant. Participants in the prospective study had the option to provide additional blood draws and questionnaires over a roughly two-month period. Blood samples from the prospective study were shipped frozen or at room temperature prior to DNA extraction.

The immunoSEQ Assay, a bias-controlled multiplex PCR, was used to amplify TCRbeta CDR3 regions from genomic DNA. The paper's data handling went like this. The number of nucleated cells in each sample was estimated by amplification of reference gene primers within the assay. To quantify the absolute abundance of each unique TCRbeta CDR3 rearrangement, sequence reads were collapsed and filtered. Productive Simpson clonality was computed per sample as the square root of Simpson's diversity index over productive rearrangements. TCRdb's version of the immuneACCESS table is confined to in-frame rearrangements and falls short of the full clone set. An unresolved V gene accounts for under half of the shortfall where checked; the remainder is of unknown origin. V and J calls and clone size are given by that table; D and trimming were obtained from the DNA. The table for this sample lists approximately 210,000 clones; 82% of them were counted only once. The leading ten clones occupy approximately 12% of the sample.

The chain joins TRBV19 to TRBJ2-2; TRBD1 fits 11 bases in the junction. This sequence was found in a man aged 35 to 55 who had recovered from COVID-19. The specimen was PBMCs or T cells enriched from blood (not recorded which). Here the CDR3 is given as CASGTGGTGELFF. The nucleotide sequence reads TGTGCCAGTGGGACAGGGGGGACCGGGGAGCTGTTTTTT.